A selection of T cell receptor beta chains follows, all from one sample in a study of T cell changes during pregnancy in multiple sclerosis. The repertoire was sequenced with immunoSEQ multiplex PCR; TCRdb's copy has only in-frame clones and lacks some. The repertoire holds around 30,000 clones, with approximately 88% as singletons. This specimen consisted of CD8+ T cells from peripheral blood mononuclear cells, obtained in the first trimester of pregnancy. The receptors stem from a female donor with multiple sclerosis, enrolled in a pregnancy study. Both conserved end residues are part of each CDR3. The D gene is left open where the match is weak. Clone sizes are given selectively: once, few, many, or a class where the clone is expanded.

d_gene,abundance,v_gene,len,j_gene,CDR3aa,CDR3nt
NA,few,TRBV28,11,TRBJ1-2,CASEEDFGYTF,TGTGCCAGCGAGGAGGACTTTGGCTACACCTTC
TRBD1,NA,TRBV6-4,15,TRBJ1-1,CASSDAAGGITEAFF,TGTGCCAGCAGTGACGCAGCAGGGGGAATCACTGAAGCTTTCTTT
TRBD1,NA,TRBV28,14,TRBJ1-5,CASSFGTGGQPQHF,TGTGCCAGCAGTTTCGGGACAGGGGGACAGCCCCAGCATTTT
NA,NA,TRBV21-1,14,TRBJ1-1,CASSKEGRNTEAFF,TGTGCCAGCAGCAAAGAGGGGCGGAACACTGAAGCTTTCTTT
TRBD1,NA,TRBV14,15,TRBJ1-2,CASSQVQTGGDGYTF,TGTGCCAGCAGCCAAGTCCAAACAGGGGGCGATGGCTACACCTTC
NA,NA,TRBV6-1,15,TRBJ2-1,CASTRGNSLDNEQFF,TGTGCCAGCACCCGGGGTAACAGTCTTGACAATGAGCAGTTCTTC
TRBD1,NA,TRBV27,13,TRBJ2-1,CASSLDRVGEQFF,TGTGCCAGCAGTTTAGACAGGGTAGGTGAGCAGTTCTTC
TRBD1,NA,TRBV10-3,15,TRBJ1-6,CAISEGTGGNSPLHF,TGTGCCATCAGTGAAGGGACAGGGGGGAATTCACCCCTCCACTTT
NA,NA,TRBV4-1,15,TRBJ1-1,CASSQEPQGNTEAFF,TGCGCCAGCAGCCAAGAACCACAGGGGAACACTGAAGCTTTCTTT
TRBD2,NA,TRBV6-4,16,TRBJ2-3,CASSDQAGRGTDTQYF,TGTGCCAGCAGTGACCAAGCGGGACGCGGCACAGATACGCAGTATTTT
TRBD1,NA,TRBV7-9,16,TRBJ1-4,CASSGGTDATNEKLFF,TGTGCCAGCAGCGGCGGGACAGATGCAACTAATGAAAAACTGTTTTTT
NA,NA,TRBV25-1,16,TRBJ1-1,CASSKDNTGLNTEAFF,TGTGCCAGCAGTAAGGATAATACAGGCCTGAACACTGAAGCTTTCTTT
TRBD1,NA,TRBV6-5,15,TRBJ1-1,CASSYGTAMNTEAFF,TGTGCCAGCAGTTACGGGACAGCGATGAACACTGAAGCTTTCTTT
NA,once,TRBV4-1,14,TRBJ1-5,CASSQEAGYQPQHF,TGCGCCAGCAGCCAAGAAGCAGGGTATCAGCCCCAGCATTTT
NA,NA,TRBV11-3,16,TRBJ2-5,CASSLESQGGWETQYF,TGTGCCAGCAGCTTAGAGTCGCAGGGCGGATGGGAGACCCAGTACTTC
NA,NA,TRBV28,14,TRBJ1-1,CASSLQGLNTEAFF,TGTGCCAGCAGTTTACAGGGTTTGAACACTGAAGCTTTCTTT
NA,NA,TRBV9,15,TRBJ2-1,CASSVEGGSYNEQFF,TGTGCCAGCAGCGTAGAGGGTGGGAGCTACAATGAGCAGTTCTTC